The 13 T cell receptor beta chains reported below all come from one sample, sequenced in a study of Graves' ophthalmopathy and Graves' hyperthyroidism. Researchers took RNA transcripts and amplified TCR beta CDR3 regions from them. HTBI-primed RT-PCR formed the first round, and a multiplex PCR formed the second. One entry per CDR3 protein results from TCRdb running MiXCR on the multiplex PCR reads. The sample contains about 550,000 distinct CDR3 sequences, about 40% of which appear only once. The sequenced sample was peripheral blood or thyroid tissue (not recorded which). Receptors were obtained from an adult man with Graves' hyperthyroidism.

This chain joins TRBV20-1 and TRBJ2-7, with unresolved D. Between the trimmed V and J ends, which lost 0 bases and 2 bases, there was a span of 14 bases. CDR3 length: 15 residues. Germline CDR1 DFQATT, CDR2 SNEGSKA (reference sequence). The CDR3 loop is CSAREPSTDPYEQYF. As DNA, the CDR3 is TGCAGTGCTAGAGAACCCTCCACGGACCCCTACGAGCAGTACTTC.

This clonotype was observed at least ten times. The V and J genes are TRBV5-5 and TRBJ1-1, with D unresolved. The CDR3 sequence is 15 residues long. The V gene lost 4 bases and the J gene lost 4 bases, with 17 bases spanning the gap. Per germline, CDR1 SGHKS and CDR2 YYEKEE (reference sequence). CDR3: CASSKDPSVVTEAFF. DNA of the CDR3: TGTGCCAGCAGCAAGGATCCTAGTGTGGTCACTGAAGCTTTCTTT. The variable domain in full, completed from reference TRBV5-5 and TRBJ1-1, reads DAGVTQSPTHLIKTRGQQVTLRCSPISGHKSVSWYQQVLGQGPQFIFQYYEKEERGRGNFPDRFSARQFPNYSSELNVNALLLGDSALYLCASSKDPSVVTEAFFGQGTRLTVV.

With respect to this clonotype: An end of the junction differs from the germline gene, which may be a read error. The chain carries TRBV7-3 and TRBJ2-6, with D perhaps matching TRBD1 (6 bases). Per the germline V gene, CDR1 is SGHTA and CDR2 is FQGTGA. This CDR3 is built from 14 residues. DNA of the CDR3: TGCGCCAGCAGCCTAAGGTCAGGGGAGAACGTCCTGACTTTC. Translation gives CASSLRSGENVLTF.

The chain is built from TRBV9 and TRBJ1-2, with D unresolved. The germline CDR1 and CDR2 sequences are SGDLS and YYNGEE. The CDR3 totals 13 residues. V was clipped by 0 bases and J by 4 bases, with 7 bases between them. CDR3 amino acids: CASSVGEGYGYTF. In DNA, the CDR3 is TGTGCCAGCAGCGTAGGAGAGGGCTATGGCTACACCTTC.

Worth noting for this clonotype: One end of the junction fails to match germline, which may point to a read error. The chain uses TRBV7-6 and TRBJ1-5; 10 bases align to TRBD1. The CDR3 covers 15 residues. Germline CDR1 reads SGHVS; CDR2 reads FNYEAQ. The CDR3 loop reads CASSIADRGTQPQHF. The CDR3 region has the DNA TGTGCCAGCAGCATAGCGGACAGGGGGACGCAGCCCCAGCATTTT.

This clonotype was detected many times. V and J are TRBV7-9 and TRBJ1-5; D not certain. The CDR3 covers 16 residues. V was trimmed by 2 bases and J by 6 bases, leaving 17 bases between them. Looked up from germline, CDR1 is SEHNR and CDR2 is FQNEAQ (reference sequence). The CDR3: CASSLRSAEDVQPQHF. As DNA, the CDR3 is TGTGCCAGCAGCTTAAGATCGGCCGAGGACGTTCAGCCCCAGCATTTT.

The rearrangement uses TRBV7-2 and TRBJ1-4; 10 bases match TRBD1. The CDR3 totals 16 residues. CDR1 and CDR2 from the germline V gene are SGHTA and FQGNSA. J gave up 7 bases and V 4 bases, and 9 bases lay outside the gene matches. Written as DNA, the CDR3 is TGTGCCAGCAGCTCGGACAGGGGGGGTTTAATTGAAAAACTGTTTTTT. Its translation: CASSSDRGGLIEKLFF.

The genes are TRBV20-1 and TRBJ2-3; tentative D call: TRBD2 (5 bases). Germline CDR1 DFQATT, CDR2 SNEGSKA (reference sequence). The CDR3 covers 15 residues. V shed 3 bases and J shed 0 bases, with 13 bases lying between them. The chain's CDR3 is CSASSLAVSTDTQYF. CDR3 DNA: TGCAGTGCTAGCTCGCTAGCTGTAAGCACAGATACGCAGTATTTT.

This clonotype came up many times. V is TRBV2 and J is TRBJ1-2; D possibly corresponds to TRBD1 (6 bases). The CDR3 has 14 residues. Trimming left V 8 bases short and J 4 bases short, with 17 bases between. The germline CDR1 and CDR2 sequences are SNHLY and FYNNEI. The CDR3 DNA reads as TGTGCCAGCGTATGGTCAGGGGCGATCTATGGCTACACCTTC. This translates into CASVWSGAIYGYTF.

This clonotype appeared a few times. V is TRBV28 and J is TRBJ1-1; a weak D match, TRBD1 (5 bases). The CDR3 consists of 15 residues. Trimming removed 2 bases at V and 3 bases at J, with 13 bases between. Germline V lookup: CDR1 MDHEN, CDR2 SYDVKM. As DNA, the CDR3 is TGTGCCAGCAGTTTAAAGGGGATCCTGGACACTGAAGCTTTCTTT. Translation gives CASSLKGILDTEAFF.

Of note for this clonotype: A much larger clone differs by one base, so this may be a read error. The chain uses TRBV12-3 or TRBV12-4 and TRBJ2-5; no definite D call. Trimming shortened V by 6 bases and J by 2 bases, and 10 bases separated the two germline ends. The CDR3 spans 13 residues. The DNA of the CDR3 is TGTGCCAGCAGGCAGAACTATCAAGAGACCCAGTACTTC. Its translation is CASRQNYQETQYF.

The table lists this clonotype with many counts. A junction end diverges from the germline sequence, so it may reflect a read error. The chain uses TRBV5-8 and TRBJ1-6; a weak D match, TRBD1 (6 bases). The length of the CDR3 is 13 residues. CDR1 SGHTS and CDR2 YDEGEE come from the germline V gene. The CDR3 DNA reads TGTGCCGGCAGCGGGACACAGAATTCACCCCTCCACTTT. This codes for CAGSGTQNSPLHF.

In this sample, this clonotype turned up many times. V is TRBV6-5 and J is TRBJ1-6; perhaps TRBD1 as D (5 bases). Germline CDR1 reads MNHEY; CDR2 reads SVGAGI. The CDR3 is made up of 15 amino acids. With 0 bases removed from V and 7 bases from J, the gap between germline ends came to 10 bases. CDR3 sequence (DNA): TGTGCCAGCAGTTACTCAGCGCAGGGAAATTCACCCCTCCACTTT. It encodes CASSYSAQGNSPLHF.